The 20 T cell receptor beta chains reported below all come from one sample, sequenced in a study of cytomegalovirus exposure and HLA in healthy donors. PCR employed 60 Vbeta and 13 Jbeta primers. Sequencing was performed with immunoSEQ multiplex PCR; in TCRdb, only in-frame clones are kept and a portion is missing. The data show about 190,000 clones, roughly 80% seen once. Sequencing was done on a sample of PBMCs. Receptors originate from a woman under 30 in good health and CMV-seronegative.

This clone has just one count. The chain couples TRBV29-1 to TRBJ2-5, with 9 bases identical to TRBD1. The J call may be wrong; the DNA end is better matched by TRBJ2-7. CDR1 is SQVTM and CDR2 is ANQGSEA in the germline V gene. This CDR3 is built from 11 residues. The CDR3 loop is CSVTGGYEQYF. The CDR3 DNA sequence: TGCAGCGTGACAGGGGGGTACGAGCAGTACTTC.

The gene calls are TRBV7-2 and TRBJ2-6; a weak D match, TRBD1 (6 bases). This CDR3 contains 15 residues. V was pared by 3 bases and J by 4 bases, with 10 bases between. Germline-derived CDR1 and CDR2 are SGHTA and FQGNSA. The CDR3 bases are TGTGCCAGCAGCTTGGGGGCGCGGGGGGCCAACGTCCTGACTTTC. This sequence encodes CASSLGARGANVLTF.

This clone came up once. J is TRBJ2-1 and V is TRBV11-3, with D possibly matching TRBD1 (6 bases). V gave up 3 bases and J gave up 5 bases, with 8 bases separating them. CDR1 is SGHNT, CDR2 YENEEA, per germline. This CDR3 has 13 residues. CDR3 coding DNA: TGTGCCAGCAGCTTCAACAGGGACAATGAGCAGTTCTTC. Translation gives CASSFNRDNEQFF.

The rearrangement joins TRBV6-5 to TRBJ1-1, with 7 bases lining up with TRBD1. V lost 0 bases, J lost 7 bases, and 5 bases stayed unmatched. From germline, CDR1 is MNHEY and CDR2 SVGAGI. The CDR3 loop spans 14 amino acids. This CDR3 reads CASSYSRGQLEAFF. The CDR3 DNA reads as TGTGCCAGCAGTTACTCGAGGGGACAGCTTGAAGCTTTCTTT.

V and J are TRBV15 and TRBJ1-1; 10 nucleotides agree with TRBD1. The length of the CDR3 is 17 residues. V gave up 4 bases and J gave up 2 bases; unmatched junction bases: 10. Germline values: CDR1 LNHNV, CDR2 YYDKDF (reference sequence). CDR3: CATSTPTGGEVNTEAFF. CDR3 DNA sequence: TGTGCCACCAGCACCCCGACAGGGGGCGAGGTCAACACTGAAGCTTTCTTT.

The chain recombines TRBV27 with TRBJ2-7; 10 bases are shared with TRBD2. Germline V gene sequence: CDR1 MNHEY, CDR2 SMNVEV (reference sequence). V shed 5 bases and J 4 bases; nucleotides not matched to a gene: 11. This CDR3 has 16 amino acids. This CDR3 is CASSDLLAGALYEQYF. CDR3 nucleotide sequence: TGTGCCAGCAGTGACCTCCTAGCGGGGGCTCTATACGAGCAGTACTTC.

The chain employs TRBV5-1 and TRBJ2-7; 11 bases match TRBD2. The CDR3 totals 15 residues. In germline, CDR1 is SGHRS, CDR2 YFSETQ. Trimming at V came to 4 bases and at J to 2 bases, leaving 5 bases not matched to a gene. CDR3 loop: CASSLLAGDPYEQYF. CDR3 bases: TGCGCCAGCAGCCTACTAGCGGGGGACCCCTACGAGCAGTACTTC.

The chain combines TRBV7-9 with TRBJ2-5; TRBD2 aligns across 8 bases. The CDR3 is made up of 16 amino acids. Germline V CDR1 and CDR2: SEHNR, FQNEAQ (reference sequence). The V gene end was trimmed by 4 bases and the J gene end by 0 bases; junction bases not matched to a gene: 7. The CDR3 region is CASSSILAADQETQYF. The CDR3 DNA reads as TGTGCCAGCAGCTCAATACTAGCGGCGGACCAAGAGACCCAGTACTTC.

A single count supports this clone. The rearrangement joins TRBV7-2 to TRBJ2-7; perhaps TRBD1 as D (6 bases). The CDR3 is 17 residues long. CDR1 is SGHTA, CDR2 FQGNSA, per germline. Deletions cut 3 bases from V and 0 bases from J, with 18 bases between. CDR3 amino acids: CASSFHGGRASSYEQYF. The CDR3 DNA reads as TGTGCCAGCAGCTTCCATGGGGGCAGGGCCAGCTCCTACGAGCAGTACTTC.

The count of this clone is one. The chain has TRBV2 and TRBJ2-1, with 7 bases lining up with TRBD2. Germline V gives CDR1 SNHLY, CDR2 FYNNEI. Trimming cost V 6 bases and J 2 bases; bases outside gene matches: 4. This CDR3 is built from 14 residues. The CDR3 coding sequence is TGTGCCAGCAGGGGGGGGAGGGCCTACAATGAGCAGTTCTTC. Translation gives CASRGGRAYNEQFF.

The chain has TRBV27 and TRBJ2-1; 14 nucleotides align to TRBD2. V lost 5 bases and J lost 6; bases outside the gene matches: 9. This CDR3 contains 17 residues. CDR1 MNHEY and CDR2 SMNVEV come from the germline V gene (reference sequence). Here the CDR3 DNA reads TGTGCCAGCAGTCCTATGACTAGCGGGGGGGTCATCAATGAGCAGTTCTTC. Protein sequence: CASSPMTSGGVINEQFF.

The V gene is TRBV5-1, the J gene TRBJ2-1; 10 nucleotides line up with TRBD2. The CDR3 has 15 amino acids. CDR1 SGHRS and CDR2 YFSETQ come from the germline V gene. Trimming at V came to 3 bases and at J to 6 bases, leaving 6 bases not matched to a gene. The CDR3, as DNA: TGCGCCAGCAGCTATACTAGCGGGGACATCAATGAGCAGTTCTTC. It translates to CASSYTSGDINEQFF.

V is TRBV29-1 and J is TRBJ1-1; possibly TRBD1 for D (5 bases). CDR1 is SQVTM, CDR2 ANQGSEA, per germline. This CDR3 region has 12 residues. V lost 3 bases to trimming and J lost 10 bases, with 15 bases between them. CDR3 bases: TGCAGCGTTGAGCAGCAGGGTAAAGGAGCTTTCTTT. This codes for CSVEQQGKGAFF. Full variable domain (outside the CDR3, taken from reference TRBV29-1 and TRBJ1-1): SAVISQKPSRDICQRGTSLTIQCQVDSQVTMMFWYRQQPGQSLTLIATANQGSEATYESGFVIDKFPISRPNLTFSTLTVSNMSPEDSSIYLCSVEQQGKGAFFGQGTRLTVV.

The chain recombines TRBV6-5 with TRBJ2-7; weak D call: TRBD1 (5 bases). The CDR3 has 13 residues. Germline V gene sequence: CDR1 MNHEY, CDR2 SVGAGI. Trimming left V 11 bases short and J 1 base short, with 15 bases between. CDR3 sequence (DNA): TGTGCCTCTTCCCCAGGGCTTTCCTACGAGCAGTACTTC. This codes for CASSPGLSYEQYF.

The J gene is TRBJ2-3, the V gene TRBV7-7, with 8 positions matching TRBD1. The CDR3 spans 14 residues. V shed 5 bases and J 3 bases; nucleotides not matched to a gene: 4. The germline CDR1 and CDR2 sequences are SSHAT and FNYEAQ (reference sequence). CDR3 sequence reads: CASSPGQGTDTQYF. As DNA, the CDR3 is TGTGCCAGCAGCCCCGGACAGGGAACAGATACGCAGTATTTT.

The sample holds a few counts of this clone. The chain couples TRBV9 to TRBJ2-3, with D hard to call. The CDR3 contains 15 residues. V lost 2 bases and J 0 bases, leaving 10 bases between the germline ends. CDR1 SGDLS and CDR2 YYNGEE come from the germline V gene. The DNA of the CDR3 is TGTGCCAGCAGCGTCGGCGGCCTTAGCACAGATACGCAGTATTTT. Protein: CASSVGGLSTDTQYF.

The chain links TRBV11-3 to TRBJ2-1; 12 bases match TRBD2. Germline-derived CDR1 and CDR2 are SGHNT and YENEEA. With V trimmed by 5 bases and J by 6 bases, 8 bases remained unmatched. The CDR3 loop spans 16 amino acids. CDR3 sequence (DNA): TGTGCCAGCAGCCCCCTAGCGGGAGGGCCCGGCAATGAGCAGTTCTTC. As protein: CASSPLAGGPGNEQFF.

The chain is built from TRBV19 and TRBJ1-1, with a tentative D call TRBD1 (5 bases). The CDR3 length is 12 residues. CDR1 LNHDA and CDR2 SQIVND come from the germline V gene (reference sequence). Trimming removed 4 bases at V and 7 bases at J, with 10 bases between. The CDR3 here is CASSNRGSEAFF. CDR3 in DNA: TGTGCCAGTAGTAACCGGGGGAGTGAAGCTTTCTTT.

The J gene is TRBJ1-4, the V gene TRBV6-1, with 7 bases fitting TRBD1. Losses at the gene ends were 0 bases for V and 7 bases for J; bases not matched to a gene: 2. CDR1 MNHNS and CDR2 SASEGT come from the germline V gene. This CDR3 is built from 14 residues. In DNA, the CDR3 is TGTGCCAGCAGTGAAGCGACAGGGACTGAAAAACTGTTTTTT. Its protein is CASSEATGTEKLFF.

The rearrangement joins TRBV5-1 to TRBJ2-7; D unresolved. The germline V gene encodes CDR1 SGHRS and CDR2 YFSETQ. CDR3 length: 13 residues. Deletions cut 7 bases from V and 0 bases from J, with 11 bases between. In nucleotides, the CDR3 is TGCGCCAGCCACGGTAAAACCTCCTACGAGCAGTACTTC. This gives the protein CASHGKTSYEQYF. The full variable domain, in which reference TRBV5-1 and TRBJ2-7 provide the parts outside the CDR3, is KAGVTQTPRYLIKTRGQQVTLSCSPISGHRSVSWYQQTPGQGLQFLFEYFSETQRNKGNFPGRFSGRQFSNSRSEMNVSTLELGDSALYLCASHGKTSYEQYFGPGTRLTVT.